These 3 T cell receptor beta chains were all obtained from the same sample, sequenced in a study of PD-L1 blockade in urothelial cancer. Time point of the sample: pretreatment peripheral blood. The table came from immunoSEQ multiplex PCR; TCRdb's copy has only in-frame clones and leaves some out. In the table there are 49,000 or so clones, 79% of which are singletons. This specimen was PBMCs, taken around atezolizumab (anti-PD-L1) treatment. The receptors stem from a man between 65 and 85 years old with urothelial cancer.

The J gene is TRBJ2-7, the V gene TRBV5-1, with 7 bases matching TRBD1. Germline V CDR1 and CDR2: SGHRS, YFSETQ. Trimming removed 6 bases from V and 7 bases from J; junction bases left unmatched: 13. The CDR3 extends over 14 amino acids. In DNA form, the CDR3 reads TGCGCCAGCAAATCGGCCAGGGGGTTGCGAGAGCAGTACTTC. The encoded protein is CASKSARGLREQYF.

The rearrangement uses TRBV18 and TRBJ1-1; 7 positions match TRBD1. V lost 4 bases to trimming and J lost 1 base; unmatched junction nucleotides: 6. CDR1 KGHSH and CDR2 LQKENI come from the germline V gene. This CDR3 region has 15 residues. The CDR3 sequence is CASSQGTAENTEAFF. Here the CDR3 DNA reads TGTGCCAGCTCACAAGGGACAGCCGAGAACACTGAAGCTTTCTTT.

The table lists this clone with a few counts. The chain carries TRBV7-8 and TRBJ2-1; D is ambiguous. This CDR3 spans 16 amino acids. Germline values: CDR1 SGHVS, CDR2 FQNEAQ. Deletions cut 5 bases from V and 0 bases from J, with 14 bases between. The CDR3 DNA sequence: TGTGCCAGCAGCCCGCTTCTGGGCCTCTCCTACAATGAGCAGTTCTTC. It codes for CASSPLLGLSYNEQFF.